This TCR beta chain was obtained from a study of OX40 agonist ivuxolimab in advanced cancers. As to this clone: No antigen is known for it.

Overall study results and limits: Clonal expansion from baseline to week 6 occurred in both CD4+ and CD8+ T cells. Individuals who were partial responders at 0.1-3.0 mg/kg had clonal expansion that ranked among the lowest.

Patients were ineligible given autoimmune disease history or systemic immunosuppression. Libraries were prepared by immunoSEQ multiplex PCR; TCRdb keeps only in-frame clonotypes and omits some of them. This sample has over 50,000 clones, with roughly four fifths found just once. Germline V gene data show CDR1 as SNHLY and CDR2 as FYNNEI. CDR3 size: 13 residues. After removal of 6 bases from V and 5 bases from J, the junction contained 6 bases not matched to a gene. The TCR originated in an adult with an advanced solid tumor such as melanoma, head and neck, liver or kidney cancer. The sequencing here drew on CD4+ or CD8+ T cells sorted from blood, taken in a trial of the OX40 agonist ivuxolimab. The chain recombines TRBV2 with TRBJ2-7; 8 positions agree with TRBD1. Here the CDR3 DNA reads TGTGCCAGCAGCCGGACAGGGATCCACGAGCAGTACTTC. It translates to CASSRTGIHEQYF.